The 15 T cell receptor beta chains below come from one sample, sequenced in a study of cytomegalovirus exposure and HLA in healthy donors. The protocol was immunoSEQ multiplex PCR, while the TCRdb copy is restricted to in-frame clones and leaves out a portion. The table includes some 90,000 clones, around 96% detected once. Sequenced input: PBMCs. The receptors were gathered from a young man in good health and CMV-seronegative.

This CDR3 is CASSGQQGEKLFF. CDR3 coding DNA: TGCGCCAGCAGTGGACAGCAAGGTGAAAAACTGTTTTTT. The chain combines TRBV10-2 with TRBJ1-4, with a possible D match to TRBD1 (5 bases). The V gene's germline CDR1 is WSHSY and CDR2 SAAADI. The V end was cut by 4 bases, the J end by 7 bases, with 10 bases between. The CDR3 has 13 amino acids.

This clone has just one count. The chain is built from TRBV5-1 and TRBJ2-3, with D tentatively TRBD2 (5 bases). V was shortened by 0 bases and J by 0 bases, with 8 bases between the two germline ends. Germline V CDR1 and CDR2: SGHRS, YFSETQ. The CDR3 totals 15 residues. In DNA, the CDR3 is TGCGCCAGCAGCTTGGACGGGAAGAGCACAGATACGCAGTATTTT. Protein product: CASSLDGKSTDTQYF.

This clone was counted a single time. The genes are TRBV16 and TRBJ2-1, with D uncertain. The CDR3 has 12 residues. Germline V CDR1 and CDR2: KGHSY, FQNENV. Trimming cost V 4 bases and J 14 bases, with 15 bases left between them. The CDR3 region is CASSRGPGPEFF. The CDR3 region has the DNA TGTGCCAGCAGCCGAGGCCCCGGTCCGGAGTTCTTC. The full variable domain, rest sourced from reference TRBV16 and TRBJ2-1, is GEEVAQTPKHLVRGEGQKAKLYCAPIKGHSYVFWYQQVLKNEFKFLISFQNENVFDETGMPKERFSAKCLPNSPCSLEIQATKLEDSAVYFCASSRGPGPEFFGPGTRLTVL.

V and J are TRBV4-3 and TRBJ1-2, with TRBD1 matching over 10 bases. The CDR3 totals 13 residues. With V trimmed by 3 bases and J by 6 bases, 1 base remained unmatched. Germline CDR1 LGHNA, CDR2 YSLEER. CDR3 DNA sequence: TGCGCCAGCAGCCATGGGACAGGGGATGGCTACACCTTC. It yields the protein CASSHGTGDGYTF.

The V call is TRBV6-6, the J call TRBJ1-2; tentative D call: TRBD1 (5 bases). CDR3 size: 12 residues. The germline gives CDR1 MNHNY, CDR2 SVGAGI (reference sequence). V was trimmed by 5 bases and J by 6 bases, leaving 10 bases between them. Written as DNA, the CDR3 is TGTGCCAGCAGTACAGGATCGGATGGCTACACCTTC. Residues: CASSTGSDGYTF.

This sequence joins TRBV7-9 and TRBJ2-3, with 10 positions matching TRBD2. The CDR3 covers 15 residues. Germline trimming cut 8 bases from V and 6 bases from J; bases unmatched to any gene: 11. CDR1 and CDR2 from the germline V gene are SEHNR and FQNEAQ (reference sequence). The DNA for the CDR3 is TGTGCCAGCTTGGCTCTAGCGGGAGCGGCGGATACGCAGTATTTT. It encodes CASLALAGAADTQYF.

V gene TRBV9 combines with J gene TRBJ2-1; tentatively, D is TRBD2 (5 bases). V lost 1 base and J 1 base, leaving 9 bases between the germline ends. Per germline, CDR1 SGDLS and CDR2 YYNGEE. The CDR3 spans 15 residues. CDR3 nucleotides: TGTGCCAGCAGCGTATCCGAGGGATCCTACAATGAGCAGTTCTTC. This gives the protein CASSVSEGSYNEQFF.

The chain has TRBV4-1 and TRBJ2-1, with a possible D match to TRBD2 (5 bases). The germline V gene encodes CDR1 MGHRA and CDR2 YSYEKL. The V end lost 0 bases, the J end lost 2 bases, and 17 bases lay between the germline ends. The CDR3 has 18 residues. Here the CDR3 reads CASSQDFELAVTYNEQFF. The DNA of the CDR3 is TGCGCCAGCAGCCAAGATTTCGAGCTAGCTGTTACCTACAATGAGCAGTTCTTC.

The CDR3 loop is CASSFRGTGGIGSYGYTF. The CDR3 nucleotides read TGTGCCAGCAGTTTTCGAGGGACAGGGGGGATTGGATCCTATGGCTACACCTTC. The gene calls are TRBV27 and TRBJ1-2, with TRBD1 matching over 11 bases. Germline-derived CDR1 and CDR2 are MNHEY and SMNVEV (reference sequence). The CDR3 length is 18 residues. The V segment lost 3 bases and the J segment 4 bases; nucleotides outside the gene matches: 13.

J is TRBJ1-2 and V is TRBV27; 8 positions match TRBD1. The CDR3 loop spans 16 amino acids. Germline V CDR1 and CDR2: MNHEY, SMNVEV (reference sequence). The V segment lost 5 bases and the J segment 1 base; nucleotides outside the gene matches: 9. The CDR3 loop reads CASSTRTGYGNYGYTF. The DNA of the CDR3 is TGTGCCAGCAGTACCCGGACAGGGTACGGTAACTATGGCTACACCTTC.

This chain links TRBV6-1 with TRBJ1-5, with D hard to call. Germline V CDR1 and CDR2: MNHNS, SASEGT. This CDR3 is built from 15 residues. V was trimmed by 1 base and J by 5 bases, leaving 12 bases between them. CDR3: CASSEVQSFDQPQHF. CDR3 sequence (DNA): TGTGCCAGCAGTGAAGTCCAGTCCTTCGATCAGCCCCAGCATTTT.

As DNA, the CDR3 is TGTGCCAGCACCGAAACTGGACTAGCGTTTGGAGAGACCCAGTACTTC. Protein sequence: CASTETGLAFGETQYF. The gene calls are TRBV2 and TRBJ2-5, with TRBD2 identical over 9 bases. V dropped 7 bases and J dropped 4; count of bases not matched to a gene: 13. The CDR3 sequence is 16 residues long. CDR1 and CDR2 (germline): SNHLY, FYNNEI.

The gene calls are TRBV5-1 and TRBJ2-2; weak D call: TRBD2 (5 bases). V was pared by 0 bases and J by 0 bases, with 9 bases between. Germline CDR1 and CDR2: SGHRS and YFSETQ. This CDR3 has 16 amino acids. CDR3 loop: CASSLGRRANTGELFF. The DNA of the CDR3 is TGCGCCAGCAGCTTGGGAAGGCGGGCGAACACCGGGGAGCTGTTTTTT.

The chain has TRBV10-3 and TRBJ1-3, with 9 bases matching TRBD1. Germline V gives CDR1 ENHRY, CDR2 SYGVKD. The CDR3 length is 16 residues. V was clipped by 5 bases and J by 4 bases; unmatched bases: 9. The CDR3 region has the DNA TGTGCCATCAGTTTTACCGGGACAGGGACCGGAAACACCATATATTTT. Its translation is CAISFTGTGTGNTIYF.

The chain uses TRBV30 and TRBJ2-5, with D uncertain. In germline, CDR1 is GTSNPN, CDR2 SVGIG (reference sequence). V shed 3 bases and J shed 0 bases, with 20 bases lying between them. The CDR3 covers 17 residues. The CDR3, as DNA: TGTGCCTGGAGCGGAAACCGGGTCATCAATAACCAAGAGACCCAGTACTTC. As protein: CAWSGNRVINNQETQYF.